This record concerns one TCR beta chain sequence. Its antigen is unidentified. As for treatment: around 19 received Ad26.COV2.S at low or high dose, single or two shots; 5 received placebo; per-sample allocation not given. The investigators took samples on day 63 after the first vaccine or placebo injection. This entry comes from a study of Ad26.COV2.S vaccination and SARS-CoV-2 variants. Study at large: Donor participated within the Ad26.COV2.S arm of the COV1001 trial. Study-level findings and limits: An underestimation of total T cell responses may have resulted from the TCR breadth and depth analyses.

Generated by immunoSEQ multiplex PCR, the TCRdb table keeps only in-frame clones and is missing some. The sample yields about 350,000 clones, approximately 90% seen once. The ends lost 4 bases at V and 2 bases at J; junction bases unmatched: 4. The CDR3 length is 16 residues. Germline assignment: CDR1 MNHEY and CDR2 SMNVEV (reference sequence). The sample was peripheral blood, taken in a trial of Ad26.COV2.S vaccine versus placebo. This sequence joins TRBV27 and TRBJ1-5; 11 nucleotides match TRBD1. The sequence was collected from a person aged 18-65 years who received the Ad26.COV2.S COVID-19 vaccine or a placebo. The CDR3 nucleotides read TGTGCCAGCAGTTCCCGGGACAGGGGGGGCAATCAGCCCCAGCATTTT. Its translation: CASSSRDRGGNQPQHF.